In this sample, the clone carrying this T cell receptor beta chain turned up a few times. These data come from a study of blood T cell repertoires in COVID-19. Germline V gene data show CDR1 as SGHRS and CDR2 as YFSETQ. This CDR3 spans 15 amino acids. J gave up 7 bases and V 1 base, and 6 bases lay outside the gene matches. Clones were sequenced by immunoSEQ multiplex PCR, and TCRdb holds only the in-frame ones, with some missing. The sample includes roughly 270,000 clones, around 84% seen only once; the top ten take 5%. The chain carries TRBV5-1 and TRBJ2-2, with TRBD2 identical over 8 bases. The sequence derives from a man aged 40-50 years who had been exposed to COVID-19. Sequenced: PBMCs or T cells enriched from blood (not recorded which). The CDR3 nucleotides read TGCGCCAGCAGCTTGAGCGGGAGAGCCGGCGGGGAGCTGTTTTTT. This encodes CASSLSGRAGGELFF.